Listed here are 2 T cell receptor beta chains from one sample, sequenced in a study of molecular identifiers for immune sequencing clone quantification. TCRdb reprocessed the PCR reads via MiXCR and lists one record per CDR3 protein. The table lists roughly 86,000 distinct CDR3 sequences, around 17% of them singletons. The material sequenced was naive CD8+ T cells from blood, with Jurkat cell RNA spiked in. Subset reported: FACS-sorted CD8+CD4-CCR7+CD45RA+ naive T cells. These TCRs come from a human donor in good health. Some libraries in this study had Jurkat cell RNA spiked in.

This clonotype was observed at least ten times. The rearrangement links TRBV14 to TRBJ2-5; 9 bases are shared with TRBD2. With 1 base clipped from V and 0 bases from J, the junction kept 3 bases outside the gene matches. CDR1 is SGHDN and CDR2 is FVKESK in the germline V gene. The CDR3 has 16 residues. This chain's CDR3 is CASSQVAGGYQETQYF. In nucleotides, the CDR3 is TGTGCCAGCAGCCAAGTTGCGGGGGGGTACCAAGAGACCCAGTACTTC.

This clonotype was observed at least ten times. The V gene is TRBV12-3 or TRBV12-4, the J gene TRBJ1-1; tentatively, D is TRBD1 (6 bases). The CDR3 is 13 residues long. Trimming stripped 2 bases from V and 6 bases from J, with 10 bases between. The CDR3 region has the DNA TGTGCCAGCAGTTTAACAGGGATCTCTGAAGCTTTCTTT. Translated: CASSLTGISEAFF.